This T cell receptor (beta chain) is drawn from a study of T cells in Graves' hyperthyroidism and ophthalmopathy. With a duration under 2 months, the hyperthyroidism was newly diagnosed in patients aged 18 to 65. Diagnosing involved the use of clinical symptoms, serum thyroxine and TRAb, thyroid ultrasound and orbital computed tomography. There were TCR beta CDR3 regions amplified from RNA transcripts. Using the HTBI primer set, a first-round RT-PCR was run on the TCR CDR3. TCRdb re-analysed the multiplex PCR reads in MiXCR, keeping a single row per CDR3 protein. The data show under 650,000 distinct CDR3 sequences, around 15% seen once. This clonotype was observed at least ten times. V dropped 3 bases and J dropped 6; count of bases not matched to a gene: 6. Germline values: CDR1 SNHLY, CDR2 FYNNEI. This CDR3 is built from 16 residues.

The V and J genes are TRBV2 and TRBJ2-1, with 12 bases identical to TRBD1. The sequence came from a woman in her 30s with Graves' hyperthyroidism. Sequenced: blood. The CDR3 protein is CASSDLGTGGFNEQFF. CDR3 DNA: TGTGCCAGCAGTGATTTAGGGACAGGGGGCTTCAATGAGCAGTTCTTC. The full variable domain, in which reference TRBV2 and TRBJ2-1 provide the parts outside the CDR3, is EPEVTQTPSHQVTQMGQEVILRCVPISNHLYFYWYRQILGQKVEFLVSFYNNEISEKSEIFDDQFSVERPDGSNFTLKIRSTKLEDSAMYFCASSDLGTGGFNEQFFGPGTRLTVL.